Shown below are 7 T cell receptor beta chains from a single sample sequenced in a study of blood T cells in healthy people across ages (dated by TCRdb to the mid-2010s). The library relied on 5' RACE. Reads for this sample came from an Illumina HiSeq 2500. The second PCR ran for about 6 to 12 cycles and used a J-beta primer mix along with a sample-barcoded 5' primer. TCRdb reanalyzed the raw reads on its own, using fastp at Q25 for trimming and MiXCR for clone calling, and kept in-frame beta chains. When rows share a CDR3 protein, they turn into one entry using the most common DNA and genes. This sample has about 1.6 million distinct CDR3 sequences in its table, and about 31% of those were observed once. Of the sample, roughly 10% is held by the ten largest clones. Source material: blood. These receptors all stem from a woman in her twenties or thirties in good health.

J is TRBJ2-1 and V is TRBV28; 11 bases map to TRBD2. This CDR3 contains 16 residues. Germline V CDR1 and CDR2: MDHEN, SYDVKM. J gave up 4 bases and V 10 bases, and 12 bases lay outside the gene matches. The CDR3, as DNA: TGTGCCACCAGGACTAGCGGGCCCCGGGGTTACAATGAGCAGTTCTTC. Amino acids: CATRTSGPRGYNEQFF.

The chain has TRBV5-1 and TRBJ2-1, with 9 bases fitting TRBD2. J gave up 9 bases and V 0 bases, and 7 bases lay outside the gene matches. Germline V gene data show CDR1 as SGHRS and CDR2 as YFSETQ. The CDR3 totals 15 residues. CDR3: CASSLVGLAGLEQFF. The CDR3 region has the DNA TGCGCCAGCAGCTTGGTGGGCCTAGCGGGACTTGAGCAGTTCTTC.

A word on this clonotype: A much larger clone lies one base from this, so it may be a read error. The chain carries TRBV20-1 and TRBJ2-7; D gene ambiguous. CDR1 DFQATT and CDR2 SNEGSKA come from the germline V gene (reference sequence). The CDR3 length is 11 residues. Between the trimmed V and J ends, which lost 5 bases and 4 bases, there was a span of 9 bases. This CDR3 is CSAVDGYEQYF. The CDR3 coding sequence is TGCAGTGCTGTGGACGGGTACGAGCAGTACTTC.

Concerning this clonotype: One end of the junction is discordant with germline, which a read error may explain. This chain connects TRBV4-1 to TRBJ2-2, with D possibly TRBD1 on 6 matching bases. The CDR3 is 15 residues long. The germline CDR1 and CDR2 sequences are MGHRA and YSYEKL. Here the CDR3 reads CASSLQGADTGERFF. The CDR3 DNA follows: TGCGCCAGCAGCTTACAGGGAGCGGACACCGGGGAGCGGTTTTTT.

The chain is built from TRBV28 and TRBJ2-1, with 7 bases matching TRBD2. V shed 3 bases and J 4 bases; nucleotides not matched to a gene: 9. This CDR3 comprises 16 residues. Per germline, CDR1 MDHEN and CDR2 SYDVKM. The CDR3 DNA reads TGTGCCAGCAGTTTTGGCGGGCGGGGGTCATACAATGAGCAGTTCTTC. As protein: CASSFGGRGSYNEQFF.

The chain uses TRBV20-1 and TRBJ2-1, with 9 bases fitting TRBD2. This CDR3 region has 14 residues. The V segment lost 4 bases and the J segment 5 bases; nucleotides outside the gene matches: 6. Per the germline V gene, CDR1 is DFQATT and CDR2 is SNEGSKA (reference sequence). The CDR3 is CSAKDAGGNNEQFF. DNA for the CDR3: TGCAGTGCTAAGGACGCGGGGGGGAACAATGAGCAGTTCTTC.

The chain is built from TRBV6-6 and TRBJ2-7; 7 nucleotides agree with TRBD2. CDR3 length equals 13 residues. Germline CDR1 is MNHNY and CDR2 is SVGAGI (reference sequence). The J segment lost 2 bases and the V segment lost 3 bases, leaving 1 base of the junction unmatched. The CDR3 DNA reads as TGTGCCAGCAGTTATCGGGAGGCCTACGAGCAGTACTTC. This translates into CASSYREAYEQYF.